These 2 T cell receptor beta chains were all obtained from the same sample, sequenced in a study of T cells in Graves' hyperthyroidism and ophthalmopathy (dated by TCRdb to the late 2010s). Receptor amplification or capture employed multiplex PCR. The sequencing machine was an Illumina HiSeq 2000. The TCR beta CDR3 regions were amplified from the RNA transcripts. The TCR CDR3 was subjected to a first round of RT-PCR using the HTBI primer set and the Qiagen OneStep RT-PCR kit. TCRdb reprocessed the public reads (quality trimming at Q25 with fastp, clone calling with MiXCR) and kept in-frame beta chains. Each entry is one CDR3 protein sequence, shown with its most common DNA and genes. A total of hundreds of thousands of distinct CDR3 sequences appear in this sample, about 20% of them only once. The ten largest clones represent 40% to 50% of the sample. Sequencing was carried out using blood. These TCRs come from a man aged 35-49 years with Graves' ophthalmopathy.

This clonotype turned up a few times. DNA of the CDR3: TGTGCCAGCAGAGCGACTAGCGGGTTCACCGGGGAGCTGTTTTTT. It encodes CASRATSGFTGELFF. This chain uses TRBV28 with TRBJ2-2, with 10 bases aligning to TRBD2. Germline V gene sequence: CDR1 MDHEN, CDR2 SYDVKM. The CDR3 spans 15 residues. V dropped 6 bases and J dropped 4; count of bases not matched to a gene: 5.

V and J are TRBV7-9 and TRBJ1-2; maybe TRBD1 (5 bases). The germline V and J ends were trimmed by 2 bases and 6 bases, with 13 bases remaining between them. This CDR3 is 14 amino acids long. CDR1 and CDR2 (germline): SEHNR, FQNEAQ (reference sequence). The CDR3 bases are TGTGCCAGCAGCTTACTTGGGGGGAGGAATGGCTACACCTTC. Translated, it gives CASSLLGGRNGYTF. The variable domain in full, completed from reference TRBV7-9 and TRBJ1-2, reads DTGVSQNPRHKITKRGQNVTFRCDPISEHNRLYWYRQTLGQGPEFLTYFQNEAQLEKSRLLSDRFSAERPKGSFSTLEIQRTEQGDSAMYLCASSLLGGRNGYTFGSGTRLTVV.